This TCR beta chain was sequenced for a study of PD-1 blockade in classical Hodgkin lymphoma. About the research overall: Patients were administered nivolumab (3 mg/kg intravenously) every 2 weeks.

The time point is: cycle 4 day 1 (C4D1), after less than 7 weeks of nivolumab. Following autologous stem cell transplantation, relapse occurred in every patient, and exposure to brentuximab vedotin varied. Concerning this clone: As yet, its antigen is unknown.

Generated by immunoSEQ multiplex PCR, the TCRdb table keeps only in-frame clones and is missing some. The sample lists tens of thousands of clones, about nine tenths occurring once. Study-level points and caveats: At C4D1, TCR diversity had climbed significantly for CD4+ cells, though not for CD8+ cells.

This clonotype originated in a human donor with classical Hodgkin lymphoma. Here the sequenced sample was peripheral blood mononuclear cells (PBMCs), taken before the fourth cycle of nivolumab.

This chain's CDR3 is CASSAGGGQPQHF. The CDR3 nucleotides are TGTGCCAGCAGCGCCGGGGGAGGTCAGCCCCAGCATTTT. The V gene is TRBV7-2, the J gene TRBJ1-5; D may be TRBD1 (5 bases). Trimming cost V 5 bases and J 6 bases, with 11 bases left between them. Per germline, CDR1 SGHTA and CDR2 FQGNSA. The length of the CDR3 is 13 residues. Variable domain in full (rest from reference TRBV7-2 and TRBJ1-5): GAGVSQSPSNKVTEKGKDVELRCDPISGHTALYWYRQSLGQGLEFLIYFQGNSAPDKSGLPSDRFSAERTGGSVSTLTIQRTQQEDSAVYLCASSAGGGQPQHFGDGTRLSIL.